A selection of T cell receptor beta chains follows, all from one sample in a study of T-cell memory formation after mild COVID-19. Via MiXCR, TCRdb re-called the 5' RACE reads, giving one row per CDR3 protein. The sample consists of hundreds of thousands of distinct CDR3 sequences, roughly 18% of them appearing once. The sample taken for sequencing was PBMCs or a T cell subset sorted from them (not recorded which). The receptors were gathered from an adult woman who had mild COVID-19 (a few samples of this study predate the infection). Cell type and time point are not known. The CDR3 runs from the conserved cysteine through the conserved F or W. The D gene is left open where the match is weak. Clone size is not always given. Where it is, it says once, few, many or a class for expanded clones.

CAWSVKVQFF | TGTGCCTGGAGTGTAAAAGTACAGTTCTTC | - | TRBJ2-1 | few | 10 | TRBV30
CATSRGDDRVYTGELFF | TGTGCCACCAGCAGAGGTGACGACAGGGTCTACACCGGGGAGCTGTTTTTT | TRBD1 | TRBJ2-2 | few | 17 | TRBV15
CASSLGQLAANTGELFF | TGTGCCAGCAGCTTAGGCCAGCTAGCGGCGAACACCGGGGAGCTGTTTTTT | TRBD2 | TRBJ2-2 | - | 17 | TRBV11-3
CASSSLDGSYEQYF | TGCGCCAGCAGCTCTCTGGACGGTTCCTACGAGCAGTACTTC | - | TRBJ2-7 | - | 14 | TRBV5-1
CATRRQGVGETQYF | TGTGCCACCAGACGACAGGGGGTCGGAGAGACCCAGTACTTC | TRBD1 | TRBJ2-5 | - | 14 | TRBV15
CASSLSRGGRQFF | TGTGCCAGCAGCTTGAGTCGCGGTGGGAGGCAGTTCTTC | - | TRBJ2-1 | - | 13 | TRBV13
CASSLDGQTAKNIQYF | TGTGCCAGCAGTTTAGACGGACAGACAGCCAAAAACATTCAGTACTTC | - | TRBJ2-4 | few | 16 | TRBV12-3/TRBV12-4
CASSGTGTQNTEAFF | TGTGCCAGCAGCGGGACAGGGACCCAGAACACTGAAGCTTTCTTT | TRBD1 | TRBJ1-1 | few | 15 | TRBV9
CASSQVSLGPGELFF | TGTGCCAGCAGCCAAGTATCATTGGGTCCCGGGGAGCTGTTTTTT | - | TRBJ2-2 | few | 15 | TRBV3-1
CASSARLAGEADTQYF | TGTGCCAGCAGCGCTCGACTAGCGGGAGAGGCAGATACGCAGTATTTT | TRBD2 | TRBJ2-3 | - | 16 | TRBV9
CAISQGANYGYTF | TGTGCCATCAGTCAGGGCGCTAACTATGGCTACACCTTC | - | TRBJ1-2 | many | 13 | TRBV10-3
CASSQGFHGASGYGYTF | TGTGCCAGCAGCCAAGGGTTCCACGGAGCGAGTGGCTATGGCTACACCTTC | - | TRBJ1-2 | - | 17 | TRBV3-1
CASKGDDYGYTF | TGTGCCAGCAAAGGGGACGACTATGGCTACACCTTC | - | TRBJ1-2 | few | 12 | TRBV25-1
CASSKYVMTSGGNEQFF | TGTGCCAGCAGCAAATACGTTATGACTAGCGGGGGTAATGAGCAGTTCTTC | TRBD2 | TRBJ2-1 | few | 17 | TRBV14
CASTAGSVGDTQYF | TGTGCCAGCACCGCGGGTAGCGTGGGAGATACGCAGTATTTT | - | TRBJ2-3 | few | 14 | TRBV12-3/TRBV12-4
CASRAVSGGADTQYF | TGTGCCAGCAGGGCTGTGAGCGGGGGGGCAGATACGCAGTATTTT | TRBD2 | TRBJ2-3 | many | 15 | TRBV6-5
CASSAWGIKNIQYF | TGTGCCAGCAGTGCGTGGGGAATAAAAAACATTCAGTACTTC | - | TRBJ2-4 | - | 14 | TRBV2
CASSSDPRAGWEETQYF | TGTGCCAGTAGTAGTGACCCGCGGGCCGGATGGGAAGAGACCCAGTACTTC | - | TRBJ2-5 | - | 17 | TRBV19
CASSALGTGTRRTEAFF | TGTGCCAGCAGTGCCCTCGGGACAGGGACGAGAAGGACTGAAGCTTTCTTT | TRBD1 | TRBJ1-1 | - | 17 | TRBV6-5
CASSPSGAGSSYEQYF | TGTGCCAGCAGTCCCTCTGGAGCGGGGAGCTCCTACGAGCAGTACTTC | TRBD2 | TRBJ2-7 | - | 16 | TRBV12-3/TRBV12-4
CASSPLWGTGTNQPQHF | TGTGCCAGTAGCCCTCTTTGGGGGACAGGGACTAATCAGCCCCAGCATTTT | TRBD1 | TRBJ1-5 | few | 17 | TRBV19
CATSEGSGNDYEQYF | TGTGCCACCAGTGAGGGGTCAGGTAATGACTACGAGCAGTACTTC | - | TRBJ2-7 | - | 15 | TRBV24-1
CASSLDRNNYEQYF | TGCGCCAGCAGCCTGGACAGGAACAACTACGAGCAGTACTTC | TRBD1 | TRBJ2-7 | - | 14 | TRBV4-3
CASSSTGSQETQYF | TGTGCCAGCAGCTCGACAGGGTCCCAAGAGACCCAGTACTTC | TRBD1 | TRBJ2-5 | once | 14 | TRBV7-2
CASSSPPGLLNTGELFF | TGTGCCAGCAGCTCCCCCCCGGGACTACTGAACACCGGGGAGCTGTTTTTT | TRBD2 | TRBJ2-2 | few | 17 | TRBV9
CATSDPRTSVNEQFF | TGTGCCACCAGTGACCCACGGACTAGCGTCAATGAGCAGTTCTTC | TRBD2 | TRBJ2-1 | - | 15 | TRBV24-1
CASSPPDRGEETQYF | TGTGCCAGCAGCCCTCCCGACAGGGGCGAAGAGACCCAGTACTTC | TRBD1 | TRBJ2-5 | many | 15 | TRBV6-6
CAISPGQTTDTQYF | TGTGCCATCAGCCCGGGACAGACCACAGATACGCAGTATTTT | TRBD1 | TRBJ2-3 | - | 14 | TRBV10-3
CASSRRDSMTDTQYF | TGTGCCAGCAGCCGCCGGGACAGTATGACAGATACGCAGTATTTT | TRBD1 | TRBJ2-3 | - | 15 | TRBV12-3/TRBV12-4
CASSLEVRALTDTQYF | TGTGCCAGCAGCTTAGAAGTGAGGGCCCTCACAGATACGCAGTATTTT | - | TRBJ2-3 | - | 16 | TRBV11-1
CASSAWTGRNIQYF | TGTGCCAGTAGTGCTTGGACAGGGAGAAACATTCAGTACTTC | TRBD1 | TRBJ2-4 | - | 14 | TRBV19
CSVERGSTGANYGYTF | TGCAGCGTTGAAAGGGGATCGACAGGGGCCAACTATGGCTACACCTTC | TRBD1 | TRBJ1-2 | - | 16 | TRBV29-1
CASSQDPVAGRHEQYF | TGCGCCAGCAGCCAAGATCCGGTAGCGGGTCGCCACGAGCAGTACTTC | TRBD2 | TRBJ2-7 | few | 16 | TRBV4-1
CASKPGGEQYF | TGTGCCAGCAAGCCCGGGGGCGAGCAGTACTTC | - | TRBJ2-7 | - | 11 | TRBV2
CASSLLLRTASSYEQYF | TGCGCCAGCAGCTTGCTTCTTAGGACTGCAAGCTCCTACGAGCAGTACTTC | - | TRBJ2-7 | - | 17 | TRBV5-1
CASSSTSGSSSYNEQFF | TGTGCCAGCAGCTCGACTAGCGGGAGTTCGTCTTACAATGAGCAGTTCTTC | TRBD2 | TRBJ2-1 | few | 17 | TRBV11-3
CASSLAAGVSTDTQYF | TGCGCCAGCAGCTTGGCGGCGGGTGTTAGCACAGATACGCAGTATTTT | - | TRBJ2-3 | - | 16 | TRBV5-1
CASSLTPKGTDTQYF | TGTGCCAGCAGTTTAACCCCAAAGGGCACAGATACGCAGTATTTT | - | TRBJ2-3 | few | 15 | TRBV27
CASSQDFGTGELFF | TGCGCCAGCAGCCAAGATTTTGGCACCGGGGAGCTGTTTTTT | - | TRBJ2-2 | - | 14 | TRBV4-3
CASSPTGGGNSPLHF | TGTGCCAGCTCACCCACCGGGGGTGGTAATTCACCCCTCCACTTT | - | TRBJ1-6 | few | 15 | TRBV18
CSVEEPTGGAPGELFF | TGCAGCGTTGAAGAGCCCACGGGGGGGGCCCCCGGGGAGCTGTTTTTT | TRBD2 | TRBJ2-2 | - | 16 | TRBV29-1